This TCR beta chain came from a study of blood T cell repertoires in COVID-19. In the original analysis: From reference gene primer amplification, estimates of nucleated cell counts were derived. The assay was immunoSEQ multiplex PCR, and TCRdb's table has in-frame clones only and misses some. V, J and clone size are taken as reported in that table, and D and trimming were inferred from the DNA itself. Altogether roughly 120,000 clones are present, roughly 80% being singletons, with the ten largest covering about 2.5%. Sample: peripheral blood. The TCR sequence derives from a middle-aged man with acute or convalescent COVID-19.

The CDR3 spells CASSVGASGSYNEQFF. The CDR3 region has the DNA TGTGCCAGCAGCGTAGGTGCTAGCGGCTCCTACAATGAGCAGTTCTTC. The chain employs TRBV9 and TRBJ2-1, with TRBD2 identical over 7 bases. The CDR3 has 16 residues. The ends lost 0 bases at V and 0 bases at J; junction bases unmatched: 3. Germline V lookup: CDR1 SGDLS, CDR2 YYNGEE. Full variable domain (outside the CDR3, taken from reference TRBV9 and TRBJ2-1): DSGVTQTPKHLITATGQRVTLRCSPRSGDLSVYWYQQSLDQGLQFLIQYYNGEERAKGNILERFSAQQFPDLHSELNLSSLELGDSALYFCASSVGASGSYNEQFFGPGTRLTVL.